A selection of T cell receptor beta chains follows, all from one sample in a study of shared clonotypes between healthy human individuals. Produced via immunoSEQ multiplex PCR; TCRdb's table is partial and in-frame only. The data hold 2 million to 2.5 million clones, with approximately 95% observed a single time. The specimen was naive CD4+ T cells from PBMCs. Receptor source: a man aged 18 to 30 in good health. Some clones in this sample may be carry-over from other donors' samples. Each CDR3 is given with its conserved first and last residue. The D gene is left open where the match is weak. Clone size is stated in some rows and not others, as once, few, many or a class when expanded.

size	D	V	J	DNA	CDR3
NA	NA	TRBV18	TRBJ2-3	TGTGCCAGCTCACAATCTCGAGACAGTCTCGCAGATACGCAGTATTTT	CASSQSRDSLADTQYF
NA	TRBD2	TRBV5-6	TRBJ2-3	TGTGCCAGCAGTGGACTAGCGGCAACAGATACGCAGTATTTT	CASSGLAATDTQYF
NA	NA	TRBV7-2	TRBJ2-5	TGTGCCAGCAGCCCCGGGGTCCGGGCTCAAGAGACCCAGTACTTC	CASSPGVRAQETQYF
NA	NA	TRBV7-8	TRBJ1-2	TGTGCCAGCAGCATAAGTCCTCGAGGGGTCGGCTACACCTTC	CASSISPRGVGYTF
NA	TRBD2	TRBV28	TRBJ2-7	TGTGCCACCTATTCGGGACTAAACTACGAGCAGTACTTC	CATYSGLNYEQYF
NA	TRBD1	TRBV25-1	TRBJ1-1	TGTGCCAGCAGTGAGGGAGGGGGCCGGGTCACTGAAGCTTTCTTT	CASSEGGGRVTEAFF
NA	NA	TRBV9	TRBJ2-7	TGTGCCAGCAGCGTAGATTTCAGAGTCTCGGGCGAAAGCTCCTACGAGCAGTACTTC	CASSVDFRVSGESSYEQYF
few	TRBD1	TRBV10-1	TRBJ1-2	TGCGCCAGCAGTCCAGGGGGCAACTATGGCTACACCTTC	CASSPGGNYGYTF
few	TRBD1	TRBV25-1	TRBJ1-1	TGTGCCAGCAGTGAAAGTAACAGGGGAGGCACTGAAGCTTTCTTT	CASSESNRGGTEAFF
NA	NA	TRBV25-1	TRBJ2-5	TGTCAAAACCAAGAGACCCAGTACTTC	CQNQETQYF
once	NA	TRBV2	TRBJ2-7	TGTGCCAGCAGTGAAGAGGGGTACATTACCTACGAGCAGTACTTC	CASSEEGYITYEQYF